The 3 T cell receptor beta chains in this list originate from one sample, sequenced in a study of shared clonotypes between healthy human individuals (dated by TCRdb to the early 2020s). Libraries came from the immunoSEQ multiplex PCR assay. TCRdb retrieved this table from immuneACCESS and kept in-frame rearrangements only. Not all clones are present; in checked studies, unresolved V genes account for under half, and no reason is known for the remainder. The sample contains 850,000 to 1,200,000 clones, about 75% of them found a single time. Jointly, the top ten make up approximately 1.5% of the sample. The specimen sequenced was memory CD4+ T cells sorted from blood. The cell subset or site label of this sample denotes: CD45RA-negative fraction. These receptors came from a man in his late teens or twenties in good health.

The chain is built from TRBV7-2 and TRBJ2-3; D possibly corresponds to TRBD1 (5 bases). This CDR3 comprises 15 residues. Per the germline V gene, CDR1 is SGHTA and CDR2 is FQGNSA. Trimming removed 3 bases from V and 2 bases from J, with 12 bases in between. CDR3 amino acids: CASSFPQGPTDTQYF. DNA of the CDR3: TGTGCCAGCAGCTTCCCTCAGGGCCCCACAGATACGCAGTATTTT.

The gene calls are TRBV29-1 and TRBJ2-3, with D maybe TRBD2 (6 bases). The CDR3 runs to 14 residues. V lost 2 bases and J 3 bases, leaving 12 bases between the germline ends. In germline, CDR1 is SQVTM, CDR2 ANQGSEA. The CDR3 loop is CSVESGPKTDTQYF. The CDR3 DNA is TGCAGCGTTGAAAGCGGGCCAAAGACAGATACGCAGTATTTT.

The V and J genes are TRBV29-1 and TRBJ2-1; D may match TRBD1 or TRBD2 (5 bases each). The CDR3 extends over 14 amino acids. The germline V gene encodes CDR1 SQVTM and CDR2 ANQGSEA. The V and J ends lost 6 bases and 2 bases respectively, with 14 bases between them. For the CDR3, the DNA is TGCAGCGTCGCCAGGGACGGAACCTACAATGAGCAGTTCTTC. It yields the protein CSVARDGTYNEQFF.